This entry features one T cell receptor beta chain sequence. This clonotype was detected a few times. No cognate antigen has been identified for it. The sample holds no much larger clone one base away, and base qualities are not on file. Library preparation used 5' RACE. The data were produced on an Illumina HiSeq 2000. A universal primer binding site was introduced by template switching, and a unique molecular identifier was present in the final cDNA, enabling accurate counting of TCR cDNA molecules. Specific primers in the conserved constant-segment region were used to synthesize first-strand cDNA for the TCR alpha and beta chains. To control for contamination, every cDNA library was double barcoded, receiving both a SMART-Mk sample barcode and Illumina barcodes. TruSeq adapter sequences and Illumina sample barcodes were added in two successive PCR steps. The TCR alpha and beta cDNA libraries were sequenced on the Illumina HiSeq platform using custom primers. Processing in the source paper ran as follows. MiGEC was used to process raw reads and extract unique molecular identifiers, and MiXCR was used to find CDR3 positions. Recombination models were inferred per individual with the repgenHMM and IGoR tools using an EM algorithm. Shared clonotype analysis was performed with the tcR package in R, normalizing sharing by the product of cloneset sizes. To study raw recombination without the effects of thymic and clonal selection, out-of-frame nonproductive sequences were analyzed. TCRdb ran its own pipeline on the public reads, namely fastp trimming at Q25 and MiXCR clone calling, and kept in-frame beta chains. CDR3 protein sequences are deduplicated, and each keeps its most common genes and DNA. These V and J calls rely on TCRdb rather than the paper's analysis. In this sample the table shows around 240,000 distinct CDR3 sequences, roughly a tenth of which occur a single time. The ten largest clones take up less than 12% of the sample.

From cysteine to phenylalanine, the CDR3 is 15 amino acids long. Of the read, only the CDR3 DNA is kept; its 45 bases are in frame from base 1. At the junction V is shortened by 2 bases and J by 7 bases; bases outside the gene matches: 8. In the germline V gene (reference sequence), CDR1 corresponds to SGHKS and CDR2 to YYEKEE. The data originate from a study of identical twins (dated by TCRdb to 2016 to 2018). Background for the entire study: To test whether fetal clonotypes persist, this study deep-sequenced TCR alpha and beta repertoires from monozygotic twins, from unrelated adults of various ages, and from cord blood. To rule out contamination, the twin experiments were replicated at different times with different library preparation protocols. Study-wide findings and limitations: Out-of-frame TCR alpha sequences shared between twins showed an excess of low generation-probability sequences compared with coincidental sharing between unrelated individuals. In monozygotic twins, out-of-frame TCR alpha sharing was systematically underestimated by recombination models, although the models agreed with sharing between unrelated individuals. Excess twin sharing in beta out-of-frame sequences was weaker because fewer shared sequences lowered the signal-to-noise ratio. Conclusions relied on cross-sectional statistical analysis, since the same donors could not be followed over many years. Zero-insertion analyses could be partly confounded by invariant T cells such as MAIT and iNKT, although diverse VJ usage argued against such confounding for most clonotypes. Abundant cord blood beta clonotypes had fewer insertions, young adult naive repertoires showed a similar but weaker trend, and memory repertoires showed no such trend.

Every donor in the study was a healthy Caucasian. Miltenyi CD45RO+ enrichment and human naive T-cell isolation kits were used to isolate memory (CD45RO+) and naive T cells from PBMC. The chain is encoded by TRBV5-5 joined to TRBJ1-5, and TRBD1 aligns with 8 junction nucleotides. Sequenced sample: memory T cells sorted from blood. Read against the paper, the sample's cell subset or site label means: CD45RO+ enriched T cells. The clonotype originates from a man between 45 and 60 years old in good health. The CDR3 reads CASSLYTGGGQPQHF. DNA sequence: TGTGCCAGCAGCTTATATACAGGGGGAGGACAGCCCCAGCATTTT.